This TCR beta chain is drawn from a study of cytomegalovirus exposure and HLA in healthy donors. Regarding this clone: Its antigen remains unknown.

Germline-derived CDR1 and CDR2 are SGHKS and YYEKEE (reference sequence). Germline trimming cut 4 bases from V and 6 bases from J; bases unmatched to any gene: 4. CDR3 length: 15 residues. General study results and limits: Several of the most significant clusters appeared, in a later analysis, to be linked to common viral pathogens. The authors reported that TCR beta sequences could predict HLA-A and HLA-B alleles. These predictions were accurate for most subjects in the first cohort.

The PCR contained 60 Vbeta and 13 Jbeta primers. Here immunoSEQ multiplex PCR was the method, and the copy in TCRdb shows in-frame clones only, minus some. The table has 85,000 to 100,000 clones, approximately 76% seen once. The chain employs TRBV5-5 and TRBJ2-1; 13 nucleotides agree with TRBD2. This clonotype was sampled from a man aged 35 to 55 in good health and CMV-seropositive. The sequenced sample consisted of PBMCs. The CDR3 is CASSPWTSGSNEQFF. The CDR3 DNA reads TGTGCCAGCAGCCCATGGACTAGCGGGAGCAATGAGCAGTTCTTC. Together with reference TRBV5-5 and TRBJ2-1, the CDR3 gives the full variable domain: DAGVTQSPTHLIKTRGQQVTLRCSPISGHKSVSWYQQVLGQGPQFIFQYYEKEERGRGNFPDRFSARQFPNYSSELNVNALLLGDSALYLCASSPWTSGSNEQFFGPGTRLTVL.